This TCR beta chain is drawn from a study of blood T cell repertoires in COVID-19 (dated by TCRdb to 2018 to 2020). Study-wide context: The collaborator samples originated in the United States, Italy and Spain and spanned the acute and convalescent phases of COVID-19. Subjects who had been exposed to COVID-19, were actively infected with it, or had recovered from it provided the deeply sampled blood TCRbeta repertoires that made up the dataset. The prospective study material was composed of cDNA or gDNA derived from T cells, B-cell-depleted T cells, or PBMCs. A de-identified subject ID, COVID-19 status, age in years and sex were almost always included in the sample metadata. Samples were obtained from the ongoing ImmuneRACE study (first 160 participants) and from about 1,300 subjects provided by 6 global collaborators. A freely available public database, intended as a resource for researchers studying the immune response to SARS-CoV-2, is where the repertoires were released. Where available, HLA class I and class II types were taken from metadata supplied by the sample provider and were not determined by assay-based typing. The full study reports these points: The quantity of clinical and demographic metadata differed by source and by participant and was supplied without curation.

The collaborating institutions used their own protocols to collect whole blood in K2EDTA tubes. Collaborator samples were shipped for TCRbeta analysis as frozen whole blood, isolated PBMCs, or DNA extracted from either sample type. The immunoSEQ Assay, a bias-controlled multiplex PCR, was used to amplify TCRbeta CDR3 regions from genomic DNA. As for how the authors treated the data: Nucleated cell counts per sample were estimated from amplification of reference gene primers within the assay. To quantify the absolute abundance of each unique TCRbeta CDR3 rearrangement, sequence reads were collapsed and filtered. For each sample, productive Simpson clonality was calculated as the square root of Simpson's diversity index across productive rearrangements. In TCRdb, the immuneACCESS table is reduced to in-frame sequences with V and J assigned. These tables do not hold every clone; where another copy was compared, an unresolved V gene accounts for under half, and the others remain unexplained. V, J and clone size were drawn from that table, and D and trimming were deduced from the DNA. The sample yields around 100,000 clones; roughly 85% were counted once. Of the sample, around 2% falls within the top ten clones.

As concerns this clone: Its specific antigen is unknown. Per-nucleotide qualities are absent, and no much larger clonotype sits a single base away.

Sequencing used peripheral blood. The origin of this receptor is a man aged 50-59 years with active COVID-19.

The bases are TGCGCCAGCTCCGACAGGGGCTCTGGAAACACCATATATTTT. Translated, it gives CASSDRGSGNTIYF. This sequence uses TRBV4-1 and TRBJ1-3; TRBD1 fits 8 bases in the junction. The germline V and J ends show losses of 8 bases and 0 bases respectively, and no gene match explains 3 bases of the junction. The CDR3 starts with the cysteine, ends with the phenylalanine, and has 14 residues. CDR3 DNA is the only sequence kept; it has 42 bases, read in frame from the first base. The germline V gene sets CDR1 to MGHRA and CDR2 to YSYEKL.